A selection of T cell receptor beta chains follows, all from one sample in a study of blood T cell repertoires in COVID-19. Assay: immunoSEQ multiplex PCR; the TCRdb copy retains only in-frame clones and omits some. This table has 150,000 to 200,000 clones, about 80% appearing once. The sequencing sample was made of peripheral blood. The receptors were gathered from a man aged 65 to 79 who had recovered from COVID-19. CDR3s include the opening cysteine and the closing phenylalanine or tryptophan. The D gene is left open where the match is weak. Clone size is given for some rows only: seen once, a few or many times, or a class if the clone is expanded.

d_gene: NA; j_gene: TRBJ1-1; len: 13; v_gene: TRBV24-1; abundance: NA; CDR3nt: TGTGCCACCAGAGACAGGCACTTCACTGAAGCTTTCTTT; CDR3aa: CATRDRHFTEAFF
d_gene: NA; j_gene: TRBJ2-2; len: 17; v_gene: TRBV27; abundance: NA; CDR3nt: TGTGCCAGCAGTTTTTTGGGGAGGGGGGACCACACCGGGGAGCTGTTTTTT; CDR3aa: CASSFLGRGDHTGELFF
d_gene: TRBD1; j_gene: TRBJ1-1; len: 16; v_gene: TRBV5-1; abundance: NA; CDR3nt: TGCGCCAGCAGCTTGGTGGGGACAGTGGTCGGGACTGAAGCTTTCTTT; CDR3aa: CASSLVGTVVGTEAFF
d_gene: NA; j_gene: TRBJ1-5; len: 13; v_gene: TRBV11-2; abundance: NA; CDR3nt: TGTGCCAGCAGCTTAGCAGAGGATCAGCCCCAGCATTTT; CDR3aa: CASSLAEDQPQHF
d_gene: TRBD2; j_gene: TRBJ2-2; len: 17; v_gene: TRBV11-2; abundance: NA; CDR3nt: TGTGCCAGCAGCCAGACCCCGCTAGCGGTGAACACCGGGGAGCTGTTTTTT; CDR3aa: CASSQTPLAVNTGELFF
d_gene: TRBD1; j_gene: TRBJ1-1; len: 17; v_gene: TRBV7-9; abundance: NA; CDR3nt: TGTGCCAGCAGCTCGTCGCCGGGACAGGGAGGGGGAGCTGAAGCTTTCTTT; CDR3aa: CASSSSPGQGGGAEAFF
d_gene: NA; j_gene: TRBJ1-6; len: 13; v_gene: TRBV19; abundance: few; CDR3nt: TGTGCCAGTAGTATAGAGGCCGGAGGGGCCCTCCACTTT; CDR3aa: CASSIEAGGALHF
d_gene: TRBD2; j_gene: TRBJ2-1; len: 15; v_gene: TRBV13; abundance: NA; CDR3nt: TGTGCCAGCAGCGCGACCGGGACTAGCGCCAATGAGCAGTTCTTC; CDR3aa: CASSATGTSANEQFF
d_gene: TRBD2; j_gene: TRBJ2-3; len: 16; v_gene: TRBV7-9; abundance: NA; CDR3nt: TGTGCCAGCAGCTTTCCAGCGGGACTAGGGGGGGATACGCAGTATTTT; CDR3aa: CASSFPAGLGGDTQYF
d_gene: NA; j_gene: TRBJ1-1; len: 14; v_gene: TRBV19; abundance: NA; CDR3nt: TGTGCCAGTAGTATTGGGGGCATGAACACTGAAGCTTTCTTT; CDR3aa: CASSIGGMNTEAFF
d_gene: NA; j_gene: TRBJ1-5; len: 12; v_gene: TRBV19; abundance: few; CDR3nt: TGTGCCAGTAGTGGACTAAGACAGCCCCAGCATTTT; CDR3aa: CASSGLRQPQHF
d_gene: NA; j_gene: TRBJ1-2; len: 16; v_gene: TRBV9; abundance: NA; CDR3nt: TGTGCCAGCAGTTCTGAGGGCCCCTCCTATTTCTATGGCTACACCTTC; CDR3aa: CASSSEGPSYFYGYTF
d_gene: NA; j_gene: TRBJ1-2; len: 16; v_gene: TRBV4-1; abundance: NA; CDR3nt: TGCGCCAGCAGCCAAGGGGACGGAGGGTTTTTTTATGGCTACACCTTC; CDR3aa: CASSQGDGGFFYGYTF
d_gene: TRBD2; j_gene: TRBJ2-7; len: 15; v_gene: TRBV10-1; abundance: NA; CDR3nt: TGCGCCAGCAGTCTCCATAGCGGGAGCTCCTACGAGCAGTACTTC; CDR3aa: CASSLHSGSSYEQYF
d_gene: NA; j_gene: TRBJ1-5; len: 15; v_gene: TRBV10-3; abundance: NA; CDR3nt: TGTGCCATCAGTGAGTCGGGGCAGAGCAATCAGCCCCAGCATTTT; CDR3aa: CAISESGQSNQPQHF
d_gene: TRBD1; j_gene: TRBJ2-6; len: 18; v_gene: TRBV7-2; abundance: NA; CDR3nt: TGTGCCAGCAGCTTCGACAGGGGGATTCGGCTCGGGGCCAACGTCCTGACTTTC; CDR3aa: CASSFDRGIRLGANVLTF
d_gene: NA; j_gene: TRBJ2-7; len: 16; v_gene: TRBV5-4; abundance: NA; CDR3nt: TGTGCCAGCAGCTTGCGGCTGGGCTCCCGTGATTACGAGCAGTACTTC; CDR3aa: CASSLRLGSRDYEQYF
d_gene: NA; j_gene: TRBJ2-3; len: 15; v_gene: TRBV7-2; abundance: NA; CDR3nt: TGTGCCAGCAGCTTATGGCGGGATCGGTCAGATACGCAGTATTTT; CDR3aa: CASSLWRDRSDTQYF
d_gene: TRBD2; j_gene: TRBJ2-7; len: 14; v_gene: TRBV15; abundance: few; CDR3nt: TGTGCCACCAGCAGAGTTGCGGGGGAGTACGAGCAGTACTTC; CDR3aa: CATSRVAGEYEQYF
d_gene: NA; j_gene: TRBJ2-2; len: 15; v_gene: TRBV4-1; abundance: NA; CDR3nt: TGCGCCAGCAGCCCCGGGCAGAGGGTCGCCGGGGAGCTGTTTTTT; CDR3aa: CASSPGQRVAGELFF
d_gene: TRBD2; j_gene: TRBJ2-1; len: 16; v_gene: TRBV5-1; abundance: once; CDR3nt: TGCGCCAGCAGCCAGAATAGCGGGAGCTCCTACAATGAGCAGTTCTTC; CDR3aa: CASSQNSGSSYNEQFF
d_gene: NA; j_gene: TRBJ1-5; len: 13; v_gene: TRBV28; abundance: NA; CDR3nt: TGTGCCAGCAGCCTGGACAGAAATCAGCCCCAGCATTTT; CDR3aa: CASSLDRNQPQHF
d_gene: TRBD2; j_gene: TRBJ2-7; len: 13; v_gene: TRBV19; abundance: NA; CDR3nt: TGTGCCAGTAGTATGCCGGGAGGCGACGAGCAGTACTTC; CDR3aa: CASSMPGGDEQYF
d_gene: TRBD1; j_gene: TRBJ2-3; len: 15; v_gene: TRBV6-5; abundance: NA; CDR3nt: TGTGCCAGCAGTACAGACAGGGCTAGCACAGATACGCAGTATTTT; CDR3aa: CASSTDRASTDTQYF
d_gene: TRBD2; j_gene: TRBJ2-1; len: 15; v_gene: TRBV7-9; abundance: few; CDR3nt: TGTGCCAGCAGCTTTTGGGAGGGCCCCTACAATGAGCAGTTCTTC; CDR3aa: CASSFWEGPYNEQFF
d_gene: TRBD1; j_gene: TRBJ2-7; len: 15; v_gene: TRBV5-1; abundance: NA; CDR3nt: TGCGCCAGCAGCTTGGGTGGACAGGGATCCTACGAGCAGTACTTC; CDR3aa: CASSLGGQGSYEQYF
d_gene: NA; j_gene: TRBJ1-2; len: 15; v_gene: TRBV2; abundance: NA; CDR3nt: TGTGCCAGCATCCAAGCGGCGGAGGCGCACTATGGCTACACCTTC; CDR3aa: CASIQAAEAHYGYTF
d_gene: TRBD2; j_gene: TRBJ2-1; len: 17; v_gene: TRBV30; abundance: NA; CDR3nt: TGTGCCTGGCGGCGACTAGCGGGAGGAAGCTCCTACAATGAGCAGTTCTTC; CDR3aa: CAWRRLAGGSSYNEQFF
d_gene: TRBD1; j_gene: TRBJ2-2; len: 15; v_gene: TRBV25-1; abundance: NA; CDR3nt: TGTGCCAGCAGTGAGACAGGGGGCGCATTTGGGGAGCTGTTTTTT; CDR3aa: CASSETGGAFGELFF
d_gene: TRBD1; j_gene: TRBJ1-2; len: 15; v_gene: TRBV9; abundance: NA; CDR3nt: TGTGCCAGCAGCCCCTCGGGGACAGGGAACTATGGCTACACCTTC; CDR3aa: CASSPSGTGNYGYTF
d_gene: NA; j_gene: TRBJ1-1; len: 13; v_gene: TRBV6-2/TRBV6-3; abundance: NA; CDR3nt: TGTGCCAGCAGTTACTACAAAGACACTGAAGCTTTCTTT; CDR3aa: CASSYYKDTEAFF
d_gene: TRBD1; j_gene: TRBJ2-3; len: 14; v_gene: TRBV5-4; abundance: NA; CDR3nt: TGTGCCAGCAGCCACGGGACAGATCGAGATACGCAGTATTTT; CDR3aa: CASSHGTDRDTQYF
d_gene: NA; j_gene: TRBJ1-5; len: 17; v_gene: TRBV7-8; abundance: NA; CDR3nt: TGTGCCAGCAGCTTATGGGAAAACCGGGACAATTATCAGCCCCAGCATTTT; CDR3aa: CASSLWENRDNYQPQHF
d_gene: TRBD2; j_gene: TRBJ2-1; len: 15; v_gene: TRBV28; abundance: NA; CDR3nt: TGTGCCAGCAGAAACGGACTAGCGGGAGTCAATGAGCAGTTCTTC; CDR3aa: CASRNGLAGVNEQFF
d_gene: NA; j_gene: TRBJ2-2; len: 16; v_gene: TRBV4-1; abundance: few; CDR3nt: TGCGCCAGCAGCCGACCCCAGGGTGGGAACACCGGGGAGCTGTTTTTT; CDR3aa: CASSRPQGGNTGELFF
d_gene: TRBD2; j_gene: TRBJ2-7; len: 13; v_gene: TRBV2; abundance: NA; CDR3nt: TGTGCCAGCGCCGGGACTAGCGAGAAGGGGCCGTACTTC; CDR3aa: CASAGTSEKGPYF
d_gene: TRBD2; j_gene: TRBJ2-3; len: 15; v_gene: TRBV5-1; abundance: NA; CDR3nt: TGCGCCACCATGCACGGGGCGGGAGGGCCTGATACGCAGTATTTT; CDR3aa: CATMHGAGGPDTQYF
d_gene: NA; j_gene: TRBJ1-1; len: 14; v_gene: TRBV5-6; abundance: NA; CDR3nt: TGTGCCAGCAGCTTTAAGGGAGGGATGCCGTTAGCTTTCTTT; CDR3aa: CASSFKGGMPLAFF
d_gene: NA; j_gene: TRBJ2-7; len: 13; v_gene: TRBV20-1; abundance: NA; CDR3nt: TGCAGTGCTAGTCTGGAGCCCCACTACGAGCAGTACTTC; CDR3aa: CSASLEPHYEQYF
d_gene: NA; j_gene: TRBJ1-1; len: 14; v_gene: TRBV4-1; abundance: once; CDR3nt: TGCGCCAGCAAAACAGGACCATTGAACACTGAAGCTTTCTTT; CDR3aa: CASKTGPLNTEAFF
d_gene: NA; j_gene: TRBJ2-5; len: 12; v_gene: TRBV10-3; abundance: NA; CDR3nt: TGTGCCATCAGTGGGGACTCGGGGACCCAGTACTTC; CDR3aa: CAISGDSGTQYF
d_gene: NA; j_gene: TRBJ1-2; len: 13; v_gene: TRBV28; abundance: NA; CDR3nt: TGTGCCAGCACCGCTTTCGGGGGGGATGGCTACACCTTC; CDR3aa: CASTAFGGDGYTF
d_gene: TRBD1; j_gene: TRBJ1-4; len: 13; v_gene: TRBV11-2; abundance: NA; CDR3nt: TGTGCCAGCAGCTCCAGGGGGCGGGAAAAACTGTTTTTT; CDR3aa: CASSSRGREKLFF
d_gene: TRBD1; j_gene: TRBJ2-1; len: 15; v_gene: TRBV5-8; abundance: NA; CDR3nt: TGTGCCAGCAGCTTAGGACAGGGTACCCACAATGAGCAGTTCTTC; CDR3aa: CASSLGQGTHNEQFF
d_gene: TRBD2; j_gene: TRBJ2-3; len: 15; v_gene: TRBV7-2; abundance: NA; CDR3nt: TGTGCCAGCAGCTTCACTAGCGGGAGTGCAGATACGCAGTATTTT; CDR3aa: CASSFTSGSADTQYF
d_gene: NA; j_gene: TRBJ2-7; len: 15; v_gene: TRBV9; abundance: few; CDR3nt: TGTGCCAGCAGCGTAGCAGAGGACGGGACCTACGAGCAGTACTTC; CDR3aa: CASSVAEDGTYEQYF